This T cell receptor (beta chain) is from a study of beta chain features in type 1 diabetes. The isolated RNA, all of it, was reverse transcribed, so expressed TCRB transcripts were what got sequenced. Only in-frame clones appear in the TCRdb table, and some are missing; sequencing was by immunoSEQ multiplex PCR. The table shows hundreds of thousands of clones, with approximately 9.9% occurring only once. Notes on this clone: Its specificity is unknown.

General study points: Whether HLA type affects TCRB rearrangement stayed undetermined in the present work.

This receptor was identified in a woman in her twenties or thirties in good health. Specimen: naive CD4+ T cells from blood.

CDR3 sequence: CASSFRGTGFDQPQHF. The CDR3 coding sequence is TGTGCCAGCAGCTTCCGGGGGACAGGTTTTGATCAGCCCCAGCATTTT. The V gene is TRBV7-2, the J gene TRBJ1-5, with 8 bases aligning to TRBD1. This CDR3 has 16 amino acids. CDR1 is SGHTA and CDR2 is FQGNSA in the germline V gene. After removal of 3 bases from V and 5 bases from J, the junction contained 9 bases not matched to a gene.